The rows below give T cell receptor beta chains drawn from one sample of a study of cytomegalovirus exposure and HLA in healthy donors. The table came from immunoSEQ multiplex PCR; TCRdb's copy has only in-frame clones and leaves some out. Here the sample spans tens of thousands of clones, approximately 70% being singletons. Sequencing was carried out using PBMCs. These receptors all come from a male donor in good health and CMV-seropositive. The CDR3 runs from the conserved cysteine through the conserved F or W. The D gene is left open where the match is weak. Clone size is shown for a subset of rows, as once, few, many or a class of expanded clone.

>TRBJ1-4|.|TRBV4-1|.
TGCGCCAGCAGCCCCACCGCGGCAGCCCTAGGGGGTAAACTGTTTTTT
CASSPTAAALGGKLFF
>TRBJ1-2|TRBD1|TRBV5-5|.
TGTGCCAGCAGCCACTGGACAGGGGAGAACTATGGCTACACCTTC
CASSHWTGENYGYTF
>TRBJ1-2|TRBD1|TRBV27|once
TGTGCCAGCAGCGCACAGGGGGTAGGTGGCTACACCTTC
CASSAQGVGGYTF
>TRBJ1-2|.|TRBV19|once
TGTGCCAGTAGCAGAGAGCAGGGCAACTATGGCTACACCTTC
CASSREQGNYGYTF
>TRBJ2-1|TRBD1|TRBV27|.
TGTGCCAGCAGTTTAAGCGCCCCCGGGACAGGTCACAATGAGCAGTTCTTC
CASSLSAPGTGHNEQFF
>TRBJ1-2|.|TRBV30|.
TGTGCCTGGACCGGGGTGGGGGGGCTCTACTATGGCTACACCTTC
CAWTGVGGLYYGYTF
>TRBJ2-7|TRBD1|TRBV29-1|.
TGCAGCGTCGTCCTTGGGGACAGGGCGTCCTACGAGCAGTACTTC
CSVVLGDRASYEQYF
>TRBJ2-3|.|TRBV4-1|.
TGCGCCAGCAGCCCCGGGCCCTTGGGGGCTAGCACAGATACGCAGTATTTT
CASSPGPLGASTDTQYF
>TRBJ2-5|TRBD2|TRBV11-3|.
TGTGCCAGCAGCTTAGGACCTAGCGGGGGGATGGGGGAGACCCAGTACTTC
CASSLGPSGGMGETQYF
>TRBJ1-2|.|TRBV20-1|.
TGCAGTGCTAGCAACAGAGCTGGCTACACCTTC
CSASNRAGYTF
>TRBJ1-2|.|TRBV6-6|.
TGTGCCAGCAGTGGGGACTGGGGCTACACCTTC
CASSGDWGYTF
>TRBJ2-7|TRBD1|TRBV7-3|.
TGTGCCAGCAGCTTAACGAAGGGGACAGTCTACGAGCAGTACTTC
CASSLTKGTVYEQYF
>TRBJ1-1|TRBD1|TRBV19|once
TGTGCCAGTAGTCCCCGGGACAGGACTAGATTAAACACTGAAGCTTTCTTT
CASSPRDRTRLNTEAFF